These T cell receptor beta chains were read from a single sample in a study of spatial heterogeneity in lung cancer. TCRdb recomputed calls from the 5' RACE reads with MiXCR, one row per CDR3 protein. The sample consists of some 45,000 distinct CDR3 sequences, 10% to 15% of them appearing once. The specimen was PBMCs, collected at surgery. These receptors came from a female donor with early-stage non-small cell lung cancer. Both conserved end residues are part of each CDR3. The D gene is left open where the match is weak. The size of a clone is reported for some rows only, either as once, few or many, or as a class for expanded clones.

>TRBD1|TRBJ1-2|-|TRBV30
CAWTHGAGGFYGYTF
TGTGCCTGGACCCACGGGGCAGGGGGTTTCTATGGCTACACCTTC
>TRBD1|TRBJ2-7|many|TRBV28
CASSLTGAHEQYF
TGTGCCAGCAGTTTAACAGGGGCCCACGAGCAGTACTTC
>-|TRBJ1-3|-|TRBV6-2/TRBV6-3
CASSRDGASGNTIYF
TGTGCCAGCAGTCGGGACGGAGCGTCTGGAAACACCATATATTTT
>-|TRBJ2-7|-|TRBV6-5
CASSGGGAGEQYF
TGTGCCAGCTCGGGCGGAGGAGCGGGTGAGCAGTACTTC
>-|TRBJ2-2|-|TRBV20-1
CSAREEGTPRGTGELFF
TGCAGTGCTAGAGAGGAGGGTACGCCTCGGGGCACCGGGGAGCTGTTTTTT
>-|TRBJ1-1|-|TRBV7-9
CASSLVRDKNTEAFF
TGTGCCAGCAGCTTAGTTCGGGATAAGAACACTGAAGCTTTCTTT
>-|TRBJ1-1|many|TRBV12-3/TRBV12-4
CASILRGAQSNTEAFF
TGTGCCAGCATCCTCCGGGGGGCACAGTCGAACACTGAAGCTTTCTTT
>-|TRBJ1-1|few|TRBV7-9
CASSLRGKGTEAFF
TGTGCCAGCAGCTTAAGGGGCAAGGGGACTGAAGCTTTCTTT
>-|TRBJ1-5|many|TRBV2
CASSIDLGNQPQHF
TGTGCCAGCAGTATCGACCTCGGCAATCAGCCCCAGCATTTT
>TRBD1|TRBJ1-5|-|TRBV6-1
CASGTGQPQHF
TGTGCCAGTGGGACAGGCCAGCCCCAGCATTTT
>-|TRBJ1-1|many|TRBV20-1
CSAGTMGATEAFF
TGCAGTGCAGGGACGATGGGGGCCACTGAAGCTTTCTTT
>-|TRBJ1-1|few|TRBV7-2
CASTWTGTIPTEAFF
TGTGCCAGCACCTGGACCGGGACAATCCCCACTGAAGCTTTCTTT
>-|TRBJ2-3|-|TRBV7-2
CASSLRWQHTDTQYF
TGTGCCAGCAGCTTACGGTGGCAGCACACAGATACGCAGTATTTT
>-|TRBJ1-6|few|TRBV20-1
CRPGTENSPLHF
TGCAGGCCAGGGACGGAAAATTCACCCCTCCACTTT
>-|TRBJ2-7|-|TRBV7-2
CASSFSALGTYEQYF
TGTGCCAGCAGCTTTTCAGCCTTAGGAACCTACGAGCAGTACTTC
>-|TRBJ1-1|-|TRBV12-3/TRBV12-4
CASSLKSNTEAFF
TGTGCCAGCAGTTTGAAGTCGAACACTGAAGCTTTCTTT
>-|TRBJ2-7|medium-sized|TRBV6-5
CASSYGADKYEQYF
TGTGCCAGCAGTTACGGTGCGGACAAATACGAGCAGTACTTC
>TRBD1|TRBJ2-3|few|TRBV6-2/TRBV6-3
CASGLFTGATDTQYF
TGTGCCAGCGGATTATTCACAGGGGCTACAGATACGCAGTATTTT
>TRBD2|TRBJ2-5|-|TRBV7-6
CASSLPRSGGASEKTQYF
TGTGCCAGCAGCTTGCCTCGTAGCGGGGGGGCCTCTGAAAAGACCCAGTACTTC
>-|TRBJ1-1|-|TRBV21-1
CASSKDKIRNTEAFF
TGTGCCAGCAGCAAGGATAAAATCAGGAACACTGAAGCTTTCTTT
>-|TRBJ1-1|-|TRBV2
CASRVERGLNTEAFF
TGTGCCAGCAGGGTAGAGCGGGGACTGAACACTGAAGCTTTCTTT
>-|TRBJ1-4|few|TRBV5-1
CASSGGQTNEKLFF
TGCGCCAGCAGTGGGGGTCAGACTAATGAAAAACTGTTTTTT